Here is one T cell receptor beta chain with its context. Data came from immunoSEQ multiplex PCR; TCRdb stores just in-frame clones and leaves some out. This table has fewer than 100,000 clones, roughly 90% appearing once. The time point is: baseline, week 1 (first vaccination visit). Treatment meaning: pre-vaccination baseline after standard-of-care therapy. In germline, CDR1 is MNHEY, CDR2 SVGAGI. The CDR3 totals 13 residues. The V end lost 7 bases, the J end lost 1 base, and 10 bases lay between the germline ends. This record belongs to a study of a mutant IDH1 vaccine in newly diagnosed glioma. As for the study in general: The treated group averaged 40.4 years old and was roughly 62% male, about 40% female.

The clonotype comes from a woman between 50 and 59 years old with glioma. V is TRBV6-5 and J is TRBJ1-1; the D is unclear. The source was PBMCs, collected from a glioma patient treated with radiotherapy, temozolomide or both. The CDR3 region has the DNA TGTGCCAGCACCCCGGGGAGGAACACTGAAGCTTTCTTT. This translates into CASTPGRNTEAFF.